Sequencing of this TCR beta chain was carried out in a study of a mutant IDH1 vaccine in newly diagnosed glioma. Looking at the study overall: Before enrollment, the patients had been treated with radiotherapy alone, temozolomide alone, or both together. Most of them had received both.

Time point of the sample: baseline, week 1 (first vaccination visit). The treatment: pre-vaccination baseline after standard-of-care therapy. Each tumor in the donors was a new WHO grade 3 or 4 astrocytoma, IDH1-mutant and ATRX-lost. The study's findings and limits: Apparently unrelated to pseudoprogression were changes in the top peripheral T cell clonotypes.

CDR1 MNHEY and CDR2 SMNVEV come from the germline V gene (reference sequence). The CDR3 covers 15 residues. V was shortened by 4 bases and J by 3 bases, with 16 bases between the two germline ends. Assay used: immunoSEQ multiplex PCR; TCRdb lists only in-frame clones, some missing. The data hold tens of thousands of clones, with about 86% observed a single time. Details on this clone: The antigen remains unidentified.

The sample here was PBMCs, taken from a glioma patient treated with radiotherapy, temozolomide or both. This chain links TRBV27 with TRBJ2-7; D possibly uses TRBD1 or TRBD2 (5 bases each). This clonotype was obtained from a young man with glioma. CDR3 region: CASSSRGARVYEQYF. The CDR3 region has the DNA TGTGCCAGCAGTTCCCGAGGGGCCCGGGTCTACGAGCAGTACTTC.